The 8 T cell receptor beta chains given below trace back to one sample, sequenced in a study of cytotoxic CD8 clonotypes in ibrutinib-treated CLL. Using immunoSEQ multiplex PCR, the repertoire was profiled, and TCRdb retains in-frame clones only, with some absent. The table has hundreds of thousands of clones, under 70% seen once; the top ten hold about 6.7%. The sample was PBMCs, taken after 36 months of ibrutinib treatment. The receptor set was obtained from a human donor with chronic lymphocytic leukemia.

This chain links TRBV20-1 with TRBJ1-1; no reliable D call. This CDR3 comprises 11 residues. The V gene lost 1 base and the J gene lost 1 base, with 1 base spanning the gap. Looked up from germline, CDR1 is DFQATT and CDR2 is SNEGSKA (reference sequence). The CDR3 DNA reads TGCAGTGCTAGAGCGAACACTGAAGCTTTCTTT. Translation gives CSARANTEAFF.

V usage is TRBV6-6 and J usage is TRBJ2-5; a possible D gene is TRBD1 (7 bases). CDR3 length: 13 residues. Germline lookup yields CDR1 MNHNY and CDR2 SVGAGI (reference sequence). V was shortened by 7 bases and J by 4 bases, with 13 bases between the two germline ends. CDR3 in DNA: TGTGCCAGCACCAGACAGGGAGGAGAGACCCAGTACTTC. Protein: CASTRQGGETQYF.

The chain employs TRBV10-1 and TRBJ2-7; 11 nucleotides align to TRBD2. V shed 2 bases and J 0 bases; nucleotides not matched to a gene: 3. The CDR3 covers 16 residues. The germline V gene has CDR1 WNHNN and CDR2 SYGVQD (reference sequence). The CDR3 region is CASSEGTSGNSYEQYF. The CDR3 region has the DNA TGCGCCAGCAGTGAGGGGACTAGCGGTAACTCCTACGAGCAGTACTTC.

The V gene is TRBV9, the J gene TRBJ2-2; 8 nucleotides line up with TRBD2. J was trimmed by 5 bases and V by 1 base; bases with no gene match: 7. Germline V gene data show CDR1 as SGDLS and CDR2 as YYNGEE. This CDR3 has 16 amino acids. The CDR3 bases are TGTGCCAGCAGCGTAAGAGCGGGAGATTGGACCGGGGAGCTGTTTTTT. It is translated as CASSVRAGDWTGELFF.

The CDR3 DNA reads as TGTGCCAGCAGCAAAGCGCTGGGGGGGGCTGGGGCCAACGTCCTGACTTTC. It is translated as CASSKALGGAGANVLTF. The rearrangement links TRBV21-1 to TRBJ2-6; TRBD2, the D gene given by the table, was not confirmed from the DNA. TRBV21-1 is assigned pseudogene status. The CDR3 has 17 amino acids.

In this sample, this clone turned up once. The genes are TRBV7-2 and TRBJ2-3; 7 bases agree with TRBD2. The CDR3 has 13 amino acids. Germline V gives CDR1 SGHTA, CDR2 FQGNSA. The V gene end was trimmed by 8 bases and the J gene end by 2 bases; junction bases not matched to a gene: 4. The CDR3 reads CASRGDPTDTQYF. Written as DNA, the CDR3 is TGTGCCAGCCGGGGGGACCCCACAGATACGCAGTATTTT.

Comment on this clone: This sample includes further DNA sequences coding for the same CDR3. The chain uses TRBV7-9 and TRBJ2-1; D gene uncertain. Deletions cut 5 bases from V and 6 bases from J, with 5 bases between. The germline V gene has CDR1 SEHNR and CDR2 FQNEAQ (reference sequence). This CDR3 region has 11 residues. The CDR3 DNA reads TGTGCCAGCAGCCCGAGCAATGAGCAGTTCTTC. Translation: CASSPSNEQFF.

Written as DNA, the CDR3 is TGCGCCAGCAGCCAAGATCTAATAGCGGGGCCGAACACCGGGGAGCTGTTTTTT. Its translation: CASSQDLIAGPNTGELFF. The V call is TRBV4-3, the J call TRBJ2-2; 8 nucleotides match TRBD2. V trimming: 0 bases; J trimming: 0 bases; junction bases outside the gene matches: 6. The CDR3 runs 18 residues. Per germline, CDR1 LGHNA and CDR2 YSLEER.